Shown below are 17 T cell receptor beta chains from a single sample sequenced in a study of technical replicates of blood from a few donors. Data came from immunoSEQ multiplex PCR; TCRdb stores just in-frame clones and leaves some out. Counted here are tens of thousands of clones, less than 95% occurring once; the ten biggest clones make up approximately 0.25%. Sequenced sample: T cells isolated from PBMCs. The receptors come from a human donor in good health.

The chain combines TRBV7-9 with TRBJ2-7; possibly TRBD1 for D (6 bases). The CDR3 runs 13 residues. The germline CDR1 and CDR2 sequences are SEHNR and FQNEAQ (reference sequence). The V and J ends lost 5 bases and 1 base respectively, with 9 bases between them. DNA of the CDR3: TGTGCCAGCAGCCCAGGGGTATCCTACGAGCAGTACTTC. The encoded protein is CASSPGVSYEQYF.

CDR3 sequence: CASSPGVMNTEAFF. CDR3 DNA sequence: TGTGCCAGCAGCCCAGGGGTTATGAACACTGAAGCTTTCTTT. The rearrangement joins TRBV14 to TRBJ1-1; D is perhaps TRBD1 (6 bases). Germline V gene sequence: CDR1 SGHDN, CDR2 FVKESK. V was shortened by 4 bases and J by 0 bases, with 9 bases between the two germline ends. The CDR3 runs to 14 residues.

The V call is TRBV6-5, the J call TRBJ2-2; no clear D gene. The CDR3 length is 14 residues. The germline V gene encodes CDR1 MNHEY and CDR2 SVGAGI. The V end was cut by 0 bases, the J end by 6 bases, with 8 bases between. CDR3 DNA: TGTGCCAGCAGTTACTCTGGAGTGCCCGGGGAGCTGTTTTTT. It yields the protein CASSYSGVPGELFF.

The rearrangement joins TRBV9 to TRBJ2-1; 9 positions match TRBD1. V shed 3 bases and J 5 bases; nucleotides not matched to a gene: 3. This CDR3 comprises 14 residues. Germline-derived CDR1 and CDR2 are SGDLS and YYNGEE. In DNA, the CDR3 is TGTGCCAGCAGCGGGACAGGGGTTAACAATGAGCAGTTCTTC. The encoded protein is CASSGTGVNNEQFF.

The rearrangement uses TRBV28 and TRBJ2-1, with 10 bases aligning to TRBD1. The CDR3 loop spans 17 amino acids. Per germline, CDR1 MDHEN and CDR2 SYDVKM. V trimming: 6 bases; J trimming: 8 bases; junction bases outside the gene matches: 16. The CDR3 loop reads CASSLGRQGAGKHEQFF. CDR3 coding DNA: TGTGCCAGCAGCTTAGGGAGACAGGGGGCAGGGAAGCATGAGCAGTTCTTC.

The chain is built from TRBV29-1 and TRBJ1-1; no clear D gene. This CDR3 is 11 amino acids long. Per germline, CDR1 SQVTM and CDR2 ANQGSEA. V was pared by 6 bases and J by 1 base, with 6 bases between. CDR3 loop: CSVVRNTEAFF. The CDR3 DNA reads as TGCAGCGTAGTTAGGAACACTGAAGCTTTCTTT.

The V and J genes are TRBV5-1 and TRBJ2-1, with 7 bases matching TRBD2. Germline V gives CDR1 SGHRS, CDR2 YFSETQ. The CDR3 is made up of 14 amino acids. The V and J ends lost 0 bases and 10 bases, in that order; junction bases with no gene match: 7. The CDR3 DNA reads TGCGCCAGCAGCTTGGAGGGAGGGAAGGGGGAGCAGTTCTTC. Protein sequence: CASSLEGGKGEQFF.

J is TRBJ2-1 and V is TRBV9, with D maybe TRBD2 (6 bases). Trimming pared 0 bases from V and 0 bases from J, leaving 13 bases between. The CDR3 is 17 amino acids. From germline, CDR1 is SGDLS and CDR2 YYNGEE. CDR3: CASSVGSAGPSYNEQFF. CDR3 coding DNA: TGTGCCAGCAGCGTAGGTTCAGCGGGTCCCTCCTACAATGAGCAGTTCTTC.

This chain's CDR3 is CASSKRARDRVDEQYF. Here the CDR3 DNA reads TGTGCCAGCAGCAAAAGGGCCCGGGACAGGGTAGACGAGCAGTACTTC. J is TRBJ2-7 and V is TRBV21-1; the DNA was not compared with TRBD1, the D call given in the table. TRBV21-1 is a known pseudogene. The CDR3 consists of 16 residues.

The V and J genes are TRBV28 and TRBJ2-1; maybe TRBD2 (5 bases). Germline assignment: CDR1 MDHEN and CDR2 SYDVKM. The V end lost 7 bases, the J end lost 4 bases, and 17 bases lay between the germline ends. The length of the CDR3 is 15 residues. The CDR3 sequence: CASNDPGTPYNEQFF. The CDR3 DNA follows: TGTGCCAGCAACGATCCGGGAACCCCTTACAATGAGCAGTTCTTC.

This chain uses TRBV6-5 with TRBJ1-5, with D uncertain. Per the germline V gene, CDR1 is MNHEY and CDR2 is SVGAGI. The CDR3 length is 15 residues. V lost 2 bases to trimming and J lost 0 bases, with 8 bases between them. The CDR3 nucleotides read TGTGCCAGCAGTTACGCGGGGAATAGCAATCAGCCCCAGCATTTT. Translation: CASSYAGNSNQPQHF.

The chain has TRBV11-2 and TRBJ2-1, with TRBD1 matching over 7 bases. Germline CDR1 and CDR2: SGHAT and FQNNGV. The length of the CDR3 is 16 residues. V was clipped by 0 bases and J by 4 bases; unmatched bases: 6. The DNA for the CDR3 is TGTGCCAGCAGCTTAGAGGCACAGGGGCTTTACAATGAGCAGTTCTTC. This encodes CASSLEAQGLYNEQFF.

The genes are TRBV19 and TRBJ1-1; no clear D. Germline CDR1 LNHDA, CDR2 SQIVND (reference sequence). V was cut by 2 bases and J by 4 bases, with 5 bases left in between. This CDR3 comprises 12 residues. Here the CDR3 DNA reads TGTGCCAGTAGTATATACGGCACTGAAGCTTTCTTT. This sequence encodes CASSIYGTEAFF.

This chain connects TRBV27 to TRBJ2-3; 7 bases map to TRBD1. This CDR3 region has 15 residues. V shed 6 bases, J shed 2 bases, and the junction held 8 bases outside the gene matches. CDR1 and CDR2 from the germline V gene are MNHEY and SMNVEV (reference sequence). In nucleotides, the CDR3 is TGTGCCAGCAGCGGACAGGCGTTTTACACAGATACGCAGTATTTT. Its translation: CASSGQAFYTDTQYF.

V is TRBV6-1 and J is TRBJ2-6; D remains unclear. Germline V gene lookup returns CDR1 MNHNS and CDR2 SASEGT. The CDR3 is made up of 15 amino acids. V lost 8 bases to trimming and J lost 2 bases, with 13 bases between them. CDR3 sequence (DNA): TGTGCCAGCGCTGAGAGGCTGGCTGGGGCCAACGTCCTGACTTTC. This translates into CASAERLAGANVLTF.

The V and J genes are TRBV28 and TRBJ1-2; a possible D gene is TRBD1 (5 bases). The CDR3 is 12 amino acids. Germline values: CDR1 MDHEN, CDR2 SYDVKM. The V and J ends lost 4 bases and 5 bases respectively, with 8 bases between them. The CDR3 here is CASSSQGYGYTF. The CDR3 DNA is TGTGCCAGCAGTTCCCAGGGTTATGGCTACACCTTC.

The chain recombines TRBV29-1 with TRBJ1-1; tentatively, D is TRBD1 (5 bases). The germline V gene has CDR1 SQVTM and CDR2 ANQGSEA. V was pared by 7 bases and J by 2 bases, with 17 bases between. The CDR3 runs to 14 residues. The CDR3 coding sequence is TGCAGCGACGGGGGAAGGACAACCAACACTGAAGCTTTCTTT. Residues: CSDGGRTTNTEAFF.